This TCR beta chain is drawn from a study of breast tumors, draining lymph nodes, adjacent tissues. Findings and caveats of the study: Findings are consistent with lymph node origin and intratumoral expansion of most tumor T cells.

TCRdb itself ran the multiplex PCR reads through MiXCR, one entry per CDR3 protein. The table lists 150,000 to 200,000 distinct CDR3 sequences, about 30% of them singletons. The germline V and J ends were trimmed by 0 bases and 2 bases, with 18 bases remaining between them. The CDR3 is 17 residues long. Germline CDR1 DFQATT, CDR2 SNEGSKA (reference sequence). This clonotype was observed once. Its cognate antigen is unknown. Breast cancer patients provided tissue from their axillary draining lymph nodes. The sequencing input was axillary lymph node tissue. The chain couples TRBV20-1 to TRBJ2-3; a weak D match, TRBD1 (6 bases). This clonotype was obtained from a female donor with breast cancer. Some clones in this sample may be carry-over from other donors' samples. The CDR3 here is CSARDQTGTPSTDTQYF. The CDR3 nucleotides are TGCAGTGCTAGAGACCAGACCGGGACACCCTCCACAGATACGCAGTATTTT.